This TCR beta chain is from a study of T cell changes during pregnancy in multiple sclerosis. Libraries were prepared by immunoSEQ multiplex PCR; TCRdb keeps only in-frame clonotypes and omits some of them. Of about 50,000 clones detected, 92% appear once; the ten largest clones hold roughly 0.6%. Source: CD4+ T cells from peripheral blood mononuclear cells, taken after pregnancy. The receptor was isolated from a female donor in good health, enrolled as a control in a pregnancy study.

CDR3 coding DNA: TGTGCCAGCAGTGAAGGGACTAGCCTATCCTACGAGCAGTACTTC. Translation: CASSEGTSLSYEQYF. V usage is TRBV6-1 and J usage is TRBJ2-7; 8 nucleotides align to TRBD2. Germline loops: CDR1 MNHNS, CDR2 SASEGT. The trim removed 1 base at V and 1 base at J, leaving 3 bases unmatched. The CDR3 covers 15 residues.